Listed below are T cell receptor beta chains from one sample, sequenced in a study of blood T cell repertoires in COVID-19. Assay used: immunoSEQ multiplex PCR; TCRdb lists only in-frame clones, some missing. The sample has under 300,000 clones, 89% seen once. Sequencing input: peripheral blood. The receptors originated from a woman aged 40 to 50 who had recovered from COVID-19. The CDR3 runs from the conserved cysteine through the conserved F or W. D genes are given only for firm matches. Only part of the rows carry a size: once, few, many, or a class if the clone is expanded.

clone size,CDR3 length,D gene,V gene,J gene,CDR3 DNA,CDR3 protein
.,15,TRBD2,TRBV7-2,TRBJ2-5,TGTGCCAGCAGCGTAACTAGCGGGGGGGCAGGGACCCAGTACTTC,CASSVTSGGAGTQYF
once,14,.,TRBV7-2,TRBJ2-5,TGTGCCAGCAGCTTTAGCGGTTTCCAAGAGACCCAGTACTTC,CASSFSGFQETQYF
.,15,TRBD1,TRBV7-9,TRBJ1-5,TGTGCCAGCAGCGGGGGACAGTTTAGCAATCAGCCCCAGCATTTT,CASSGGQFSNQPQHF
.,14,.,TRBV9,TRBJ2-3,TGTGCCAGCAGCACATCGGGGGTAGCTGATACGCAGTATTTT,CASSTSGVADTQYF
.,15,.,TRBV19,TRBJ1-2,TGTGCCAGTAGTATAGTGGCGCTGGCAGACTCTGGCTACACCTTC,CASSIVALADSGYTF
.,13,.,TRBV5-1,TRBJ2-5,TGCGCCAGCAGCCCCTGGGGGCTGGAGACCCAGTACTTC,CASSPWGLETQYF
once,13,.,TRBV19,TRBJ1-2,TGTGCCAGTAGTATTAACGAGCGGTATGGCTACACCTTC,CASSINERYGYTF
.,14,TRBD1,TRBV20-1,TRBJ1-4,TGCAGTGCTAGTAAAGGGACAGGGAATGAAAAACTGTTTTTT,CSASKGTGNEKLFF
.,15,.,TRBV27,TRBJ1-5,TGTGCCAGCAACTCGGTGGGGACTGGCAATCAGCCCCAGCATTTT,CASNSVGTGNQPQHF
.,12,TRBD1,TRBV10-3,TRBJ1-5,TGTGCCACGGGACAGGGGAATCAGCCCCAGCATTTT,CATGQGNQPQHF
.,11,.,TRBV19,TRBJ1-1,TGTGCCAGTAGTATCTACACTGAAGCTTTCTTT,CASSIYTEAFF
.,15,TRBD2,TRBV11-2,TRBJ2-1,TGTGCCAGCAGGGCGACTAGCGGGAGTCGGCATGAGCAGTTCTTC,CASRATSGSRHEQFF
.,14,TRBD1,TRBV5-1,TRBJ2-3,TGCGCCAGCAGCTGGACAGGGGGCACAGATACGCAGTATTTT,CASSWTGGTDTQYF
.,14,TRBD1,TRBV3-1/TRBV3-2,TRBJ1-1,TGTGCCAGCAGCCACGACGACAGGGTACCTGAAGCTTTCTTT,CASSHDDRVPEAFF
.,12,.,TRBV28,TRBJ1-4,TGTGCCAGCAGTCTTGTTAATGAAAAACTGTTTTTT,CASSLVNEKLFF
few,12,.,TRBV6-5,TRBJ2-3,TGTGCCAGCAGTTACCGAGGGGGTACGCAGTATTTT,CASSYRGGTQYF
.,16,.,TRBV10-2,TRBJ1-5,TGCGCCAGCCGCCGAGGGACCCCGGGGGACAATCAGCCCCAGCATTTT,CASRRGTPGDNQPQHF
.,16,TRBD2,TRBV5-1,TRBJ2-1,TGCGCCAGCAGCTTGGCCGGTGGGAGGGTAAGCAATGAGCAGTTCTTC,CASSLAGGRVSNEQFF
.,14,.,TRBV7-2,TRBJ1-4,TGTGCCAGCAGCCCCGTCCCGTACACTGAAAAACTGTTTTTT,CASSPVPYTEKLFF
once,14,.,TRBV28,TRBJ1-1,TGTGCCAGCAGGCCAGGGCGGATGAACACTGAAGCTTTCTTT,CASRPGRMNTEAFF
.,16,.,TRBV28,TRBJ1-5,TGTGCCAGCAGTTTGCCCTTGGACAATAGCAATCAGCCCCAGCATTTT,CASSLPLDNSNQPQHF
few,14,.,TRBV30,TRBJ2-7,TGTGCCTGGAGTGCTTCCTCGGGTTTGGTCGAGCAGTACTTC,CAWSASSGLVEQYF
.,11,.,TRBV20-1,TRBJ2-7,TGCAGTGCTAGGCAGGCCCACGAGCAGTACTTC,CSARQAHEQYF
.,14,.,TRBV7-7,TRBJ2-5,TGTGCCAGCAGCCGGAGTTGGTTCGAAGAGACCCAGTACTTC,CASSRSWFEETQYF
.,14,.,TRBV7-9,TRBJ1-5,TGTGCCAGCAGCTTTGGGGCGACGATCATGCCCCAGCATTTT,CASSFGATIMPQHF
.,15,TRBD1,TRBV7-9,TRBJ1-2,TGTGCCAGCAGCTTCCCGGGACAGGGGGCTGTTGGCTACACCTTC,CASSFPGQGAVGYTF
.,19,TRBD2,TRBV5-1,TRBJ2-2,TGCGCCAGCAGCTTGACCGGGACTAGCGGCCCAGCGAACACCGGGGAGCTGTTTTTT,CASSLTGTSGPANTGELFF
.,16,TRBD2,TRBV5-5,TRBJ2-3,TGTGCCAGCAGCGGGGGACTAGCGGGAGGGCCCCGTACGCAGTATTTT,CASSGGLAGGPRTQYF
.,14,.,TRBV7-9,TRBJ2-7,TGTGCCAGCAGCCTCGACAGGCGGGTCTACGAGCAGTACTTC,CASSLDRRVYEQYF
once,11,TRBD1,TRBV30,TRBJ1-1,TGTGCCTGGACGACAGGGGGCAGAACTTTCTTT,CAWTTGGRTFF
.,13,.,TRBV12-3/TRBV12-4,TRBJ1-2,TGTGCCAGCAGTAATGACGGGGACTATGGCTACACCTTC,CASSNDGDYGYTF
once,16,TRBD1,TRBV27,TRBJ1-2,TGTGCCAGCAGTTTACCCGGGACAGGGGTCGGTTTTGGCTACACCTTC,CASSLPGTGVGFGYTF
.,14,.,TRBV6-5,TRBJ1-1,TGTGCCAGCAGTTACTCTGGGCAGGGAACTGAAGCTTTCTTT,CASSYSGQGTEAFF
.,14,TRBD1,TRBV30,TRBJ1-4,TGTGCCTGGAGTGGGGGACAGGGTAATGAAAAACTGTTTTTT,CAWSGGQGNEKLFF
.,12,TRBD2,TRBV7-6,TRBJ2-1,TGTGCCAGCAGCTTCAGCGGGGGTGAGCAGTTCTTC,CASSFSGGEQFF
.,15,.,TRBV5-4,TRBJ1-1,TGTGCCAGCAGCTTGAGGGGTCTGGCGAACACTGAAGCTTTCTTT,CASSLRGLANTEAFF
many,15,.,TRBV9,TRBJ2-2,TGTGCCAGCAGCCCCCCAAGCGGAGGGCTCGGGGAGCTGTTTTTT,CASSPPSGGLGELFF
.,14,.,TRBV9,TRBJ1-2,TGTGCCAGCAGCGTAGTAAGACAGACCTATGGCTACACCTTC,CASSVVRQTYGYTF